This entry concerns a single TCR beta chain. This entry belongs to a study of CD8 T cells in Susac syndrome. The RNA, roughly 0.45 to 1 ug, was put through reverse transcription using random hexamers. TCRdb independently ran MiXCR on the immunoSEQ multiplex PCR reads; one entry per CDR3 protein. The table shows about 300,000 distinct CDR3 sequences, with just over 90% occurring only once. V was cut by 6 bases and J by 1 base, with 15 bases left in between. The CDR3 sequence is 14 residues long. The germline V gene has CDR1 DFQATT and CDR2 SNEGSKA (reference sequence). The chain carries TRBV20-1 and TRBJ1-1; D gene uncertain. The sequenced material came from CD4+ T cells from PBMCs. This clonotype was sampled from a human donor with multiple sclerosis. DNA for the CDR3: TGCAGTGCCAAATACCGACACCAGAACACTGAAGCTTTCTTT. Encoded protein: CSAKYRHQNTEAFF.